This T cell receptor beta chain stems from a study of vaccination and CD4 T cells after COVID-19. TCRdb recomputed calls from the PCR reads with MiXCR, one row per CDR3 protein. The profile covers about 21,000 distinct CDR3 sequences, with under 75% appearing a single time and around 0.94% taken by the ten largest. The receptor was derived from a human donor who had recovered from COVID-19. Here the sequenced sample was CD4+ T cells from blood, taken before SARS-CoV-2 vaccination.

The CDR3 region is CASSLIRGRVQPQHF. The DNA for the CDR3 is TGTGCCAGCAGTTTGATCCGAGGGAGGGTTCAGCCCCAGCATTTT. This chain uses TRBV28 with TRBJ1-5, with D uncertain. The V gene's germline CDR1 is MDHEN and CDR2 SYDVKM. This CDR3 is built from 15 residues. V was clipped by 3 bases and J by 6 bases, with 15 bases between them.